The 27 T cell receptor beta chains given below trace back to one sample, sequenced in a study of T cells in Graves' hyperthyroidism and ophthalmopathy. Amplified regions were TCR beta CDR3 sequences from RNA transcripts. Researchers ran a first-round RT-PCR on the TCR CDR3 using the HTBI primer set. A single record per CDR3 protein comes from TCRdb applying MiXCR to the multiplex PCR reads. There are roughly 300,000 distinct CDR3 sequences in the sample; 25% occur only once, and about a quarter lies in the top ten. Source material: blood. Receptors originate from a man aged 35 to 55 with Graves' hyperthyroidism that later progressed to Graves' ophthalmopathy.

This clonotype was observed at least ten times. The gene calls are TRBV15 and TRBJ2-5; D remains ambiguous. CDR3 length: 14 amino acids. In germline, CDR1 is LNHNV, CDR2 YYDKDF (reference sequence). V was clipped by 1 base and J by 5 bases, with 11 bases between them. This chain's CDR3 is CATSRGALYETQYF. Here the CDR3 DNA reads TGTGCCACCAGCAGAGGGGCACTTTATGAGACCCAGTACTTC.

The table lists this clonotype with many counts. This chain connects TRBV13 to TRBJ1-5; perhaps TRBD1 as D (6 bases). Germline CDR1 and CDR2: PRHDT and FYEKMQ (reference sequence). CDR3 length: 15 residues. Trimming took off 0 bases at V and 4 bases at J, with 10 bases between the two ends. CDR3 sequence reads: CASSLGGGRNQPQHF. CDR3 nucleotides: TGTGCCAGCAGCTTAGGCGGGGGGCGGAATCAGCCCCAGCATTTT.

This clonotype occurred a few times. The chain joins TRBV12-3 or TRBV12-4 to TRBJ1-5, with D possibly matching TRBD1 (6 bases). Trimming took off 5 bases at V and 4 bases at J, with 15 bases between the two ends. The CDR3 runs to 15 residues. The CDR3 DNA follows: TGTGCCAGCAGTCCGCCAGGGGCTGGAAATCAGCCCCAGCATTTT. Translating gives CASSPPGAGNQPQHF.

CDR3 coding DNA: TGCGCCAGCAGCCAAGACGTTGCTGACAATGAGCAGTTCTTC. Amino acids: CASSQDVADNEQFF. The chain has TRBV4-3 and TRBJ2-1; D is unresolved. The V gene lost 0 bases and the J gene lost 5 bases, with 8 bases spanning the gap. The CDR3 spans 14 residues. Germline CDR1 reads LGHNA; CDR2 reads YSLEER.

This chain joins TRBV6-2 or TRBV6-3 and TRBJ1-1; possible D gene TRBD1, 5 bases. This CDR3 has 15 amino acids. From germline, CDR1 is MNHEY and CDR2 SVGEGT. Trimming cost V 6 bases and J 3 bases, with 17 bases left between them. This CDR3 is CASSLVQERDTEAFF. CDR3 nucleotide sequence: TGTGCCAGCAGCTTAGTACAGGAGCGGGACACTGAAGCTTTCTTT.

This clonotype was recorded at least ten times. This chain joins TRBV12-3 or TRBV12-4 and TRBJ1-5, with TRBD1 matching 9 bases. J gave up 4 bases and V 3 bases, and 4 bases lay outside the gene matches. The CDR3 length is 15 residues. This CDR3 is CASSFSGTGNQPQHF. CDR3 DNA: TGTGCCAGCAGTTTCTCCGGGACAGGGAATCAGCCCCAGCATTTT.

This clonotype was observed many times. The chain uses TRBV28 and TRBJ2-5, with D perhaps matching TRBD1 (5 bases). V was shortened by 2 bases and J by 4 bases, with 8 bases between the two germline ends. Germline assignment: CDR1 MDHEN and CDR2 SYDVKM. This CDR3 has 13 residues. For the CDR3, the DNA is TGTGCCAGCAGTTTAAACCAGGGAGAGACCCAGTACTTC. Encoded protein: CASSLNQGETQYF.

This chain uses TRBV6-2 or TRBV6-3 with TRBJ1-2, with 7 bases lining up with TRBD1. The CDR3 is 14 residues long. Germline V gene lookup returns CDR1 MNHEY and CDR2 SVGEGT. V was pared by 2 bases and J by 6 bases, with 6 bases of the junction left unmatched. CDR3 DNA: TGTGCCAGCAGTTACCCTAGGACAGGTCATGGCTACACCTTC. It translates to CASSYPRTGHGYTF.

The chain joins TRBV28 to TRBJ1-1; D perhaps matches TRBD1 (5 bases). V lost 3 bases and J 8 bases, leaving 10 bases between the germline ends. CDR1 is MDHEN, CDR2 SYDVKM, per germline. The CDR3 consists of 12 residues. The CDR3 DNA is TGTGCCAGCAGTTTGGGGCGCAGGGAAGCTTTCTTT. Translated: CASSLGRREAFF. Supplemented by reference TRBV28 and TRBJ1-1, the full variable domain reads DVKVTQSSRYLVKRTGEKVFLECVQDMDHENMFWYRQDPGLGLRLIYFSYDVKMKEKGDIPEGYSVSREKKERFSLILESASTNQTSMYLCASSLGRREAFFGQGTRLTVV.

The chain combines TRBV28 with TRBJ2-7; D might be TRBD1 or TRBD2, each matching 5 bases. The CDR3 has 13 residues. The V gene lost 10 bases and the J gene lost 0 bases, with 13 bases spanning the gap. From germline, CDR1 is MDHEN and CDR2 SYDVKM. The CDR3 bases are TGTGCCACCGGACGGGGCAGCTCCTACGAGCAGTACTTC. Translation: CATGRGSSYEQYF.

The rearrangement links TRBV6-5 to TRBJ2-5; unclear D gene. Trimming cost V 8 bases and J 5 bases, with 18 bases left between them. This CDR3 spans 14 amino acids. Germline V lookup: CDR1 MNHEY, CDR2 SVGAGI. The CDR3 sequence is CASVTIGSQETQYF. CDR3 nucleotides: TGTGCCAGCGTCACTATCGGGTCACAGGAGACCCAGTACTTC.

This chain links TRBV19 with TRBJ1-1, with no clear D. The CDR3 spans 14 residues. V dropped 5 bases and J dropped 5 bases, with 15 bases sitting between them. Germline V gene data show CDR1 as LNHDA and CDR2 as SQIVND (reference sequence). The CDR3 coding sequence is TGTGCCAGTAGTCCCTGGGAGGGCCATACTGAAGCTTTCTTT. Its protein product is CASSPWEGHTEAFF.

Concerning this clonotype itself: This may come from a read error, since a much larger clone is one base off. The gene calls are TRBV28 and TRBJ1-1; D gene unclear. Germline lookup yields CDR1 MDHEN and CDR2 SYDVKM. The ends were cut back, 2 bases at V and 4 bases at J, with 11 bases in the middle. The CDR3 sequence is 14 residues long. CDR3 protein: CASSLISYPTEAFF. CDR3 bases: TGTGCCAGCAGTTTAATCTCTTATCCCACTGAAGCTTTCTTT.

Many counts were recorded for this clonotype. In DNA, the CDR3 is TGCAGTGCTAGAGGTCGAGATTACGGGGATGACACTGAAGCTTTCTTT. Protein: CSARGRDYGDDTEAFF. The chain couples TRBV20-1 to TRBJ1-1; unclear D gene. CDR3 length equals 16 residues. Trimming took off 1 base at V and 3 bases at J, with 18 bases between the two ends. Germline loops: CDR1 DFQATT, CDR2 SNEGSKA (reference sequence).

The table lists this clonotype with many counts. The gene calls are TRBV12-3 or TRBV12-4 and TRBJ2-4; D remains ambiguous. The V and J ends lost 3 bases and 3 bases respectively, with 9 bases between them. This CDR3 is 14 amino acids long. The CDR3 sequence is CASSFGGSKNIQYF. DNA for the CDR3: TGTGCCAGCAGTTTTGGTGGCAGCAAAAACATTCAGTACTTC.

This clonotype was recorded many times. The chain carries TRBV24-1 and TRBJ2-2, with D possibly called TRBD1 or TRBD2 (5 bases each). This CDR3 has 15 amino acids. CDR1 is KGHDR, CDR2 SFDVKD, per germline. Trimming removed 2 bases from V and 2 bases from J, with 8 bases in between. The CDR3 is CATSDWGRNTGELFF. CDR3 sequence (DNA): TGTGCCACCAGTGATTGGGGACGTAACACCGGGGAGCTGTTTTTT.

This clonotype was seen ten or more times. V and J are TRBV7-9 and TRBJ2-7; tentatively, D is TRBD1 (5 bases). The CDR3 extends over 12 amino acids. Trimming removed 6 bases from V and 2 bases from J, with 8 bases in between. The germline V gene has CDR1 SEHNR and CDR2 FQNEAQ (reference sequence). CDR3 region: CASRTATYEQYF. CDR3 nucleotide sequence: TGTGCCAGCAGGACAGCCACCTACGAGCAGTACTTC.

At least ten counts were recorded for this clonotype. This chain links TRBV30 with TRBJ1-1, with 11 bases identical to TRBD1. CDR1 GTSNPN and CDR2 SVGIG come from the germline V gene (reference sequence). The length of the CDR3 is 16 residues. J lost 0 bases, V lost 5 bases, and 8 bases had no gene match. DNA of the CDR3: TGTGCCTGGGCCGGGACAGGGGGGACCATGAACACTGAAGCTTTCTTT. Its protein is CAWAGTGGTMNTEAFF.

The rearrangement uses TRBV6-5 and TRBJ2-7; D unresolved. The CDR3 runs to 16 residues. Trimming removed 2 bases from V and 1 base from J, with 15 bases in between. Germline assignment: CDR1 MNHEY and CDR2 SVGAGI. The CDR3 nucleotides are TGTGCCAGCAGTTACGTTATGATTGGCCGATCCTACGAGCAGTACTTC. It encodes CASSYVMIGRSYEQYF.

The rearrangement uses TRBV28 and TRBJ1-1, with TRBD1 matching over 8 bases. Germline V lookup: CDR1 MDHEN, CDR2 SYDVKM. The CDR3 has 14 residues. V lost 6 bases to trimming and J lost 8 bases; unmatched junction nucleotides: 11. CDR3 in DNA: TGTGCCAGCAGCTTAGGACAGGGAGGTTGGGAAGCTTTCTTT. Its translation is CASSLGQGGWEAFF.

This clonotype was observed at least ten times. The rearrangement links TRBV11-2 to TRBJ2-7; D call uncertain. Deletions cut 8 bases from V and 4 bases from J, with 9 bases between. The CDR3 covers 11 residues. From germline, CDR1 is SGHAT and CDR2 FQNNGV. CDR3 sequence: CASGRQYEQYF. The CDR3, as DNA: TGTGCCAGCGGCAGACAATACGAGCAGTACTTC.

This clonotype was detected ten times or more. This chain joins TRBV5-1 and TRBJ1-1; no clear D. The CDR3 runs 14 residues. Germline V lookup: CDR1 SGHRS, CDR2 YFSETQ. Trimming cost V 1 base and J 2 bases, with 9 bases left between them. The CDR3 coding sequence is TGCGCCAGCAGCTTGCGGCCTTCAAACACTGAAGCTTTCTTT. Amino acids: CASSLRPSNTEAFF.

Ten or more counts support this clonotype. The chain links TRBV15 to TRBJ1-5; maybe TRBD1 (6 bases). CDR1 LNHNV and CDR2 YYDKDF come from the germline V gene (reference sequence). The length of the CDR3 is 15 residues. V lost 1 base to trimming and J lost 4 bases, with 11 bases between them. CDR3 nucleotides: TGTGCCACCAGCAGAGGGACAGAACAAAATCAGCCCCAGCATTTT. Its protein is CATSRGTEQNQPQHF.

This chain uses TRBV12-3 or TRBV12-4 with TRBJ2-7; 7 nucleotides line up with TRBD1. CDR3 length equals 12 residues. Trimming removed 6 bases from V and 5 bases from J; junction bases left unmatched: 4. The DNA of the CDR3 is TGTGCCAGCAGGGGCACAGGGGACGAGCAGTACTTC. This encodes CASRGTGDEQYF.

The sample holds many counts of this clonotype. The CDR3 DNA reads as TGTGCCAGCAGCTTATATTTAGGGCTGGTGGATCAGCCCCAGCATTTT. This sequence encodes CASSLYLGLVDQPQHF. The chain employs TRBV7-9 and TRBJ1-5; D uncertain. Germline V gene data show CDR1 as SEHNR and CDR2 as FQNEAQ (reference sequence). Trimming left V 2 bases short and J 5 bases short, with 16 bases between. The CDR3 totals 16 residues.

This clonotype was seen at least ten times. The chain links TRBV12-3 or TRBV12-4 to TRBJ2-3; D is undetermined. The CDR3 is 15 amino acids. V was cut by 2 bases and J by 2 bases, with 11 bases left in between. The chain's CDR3 is CASSLSRVYTDTQYF. The CDR3, as DNA: TGTGCCAGCAGTTTATCAAGGGTTTACACAGATACGCAGTATTTT.

This clonotype has ten or more counts. V is TRBV4-1 and J is TRBJ2-7; 7 bases agree with TRBD1. The junction had 2 bases not matched to a gene; V was cut back by 0 bases and J by 6 bases. Germline V gives CDR1 MGHRA, CDR2 YSYEKL. This CDR3 has 13 residues. The CDR3 is CASSQETGFEQYF. CDR3 nucleotides: TGCGCCAGCAGCCAAGAGACAGGGTTCGAGCAGTACTTC.